One sample yielded the 8 T cell receptor beta chains listed below, sequenced in a study of blood T cell repertoires in COVID-19. The method was immunoSEQ multiplex PCR; TCRdb's version includes in-frame clones alone and lacks a portion of them. Seen here are about 83,000 clones, about 82% observed once, and the top ten hold 22%. The material sequenced was peripheral blood. Every receptor here comes from a woman older than 75 in a cohort sampled during active or convalescent COVID-19.

This clone was detected only once. The chain carries TRBV15 and TRBJ1-2; D is unresolved. Germline V lookup: CDR1 LNHNV, CDR2 YYDKDF (reference sequence). V was shortened by 3 bases and J by 8 bases, with 16 bases between the two germline ends. CDR3 length equals 14 residues. As DNA, the CDR3 is TGTGCCACCAGCAGGGCCTTCGGGGTGAGGGGCTACACCTTC. This gives the protein CATSRAFGVRGYTF.

The chain combines TRBV3-1 (or the pseudogene TRBV3-2) with TRBJ2-7; D not resolved. This CDR3 has 14 amino acids. Germline V gene sequence: CDR1 LGHDT, CDR2 YNNKEL (reference sequence). The V end was cut by 3 bases, the J end by 3 bases, with 12 bases between. The CDR3, as DNA: TGTGCCAGCAGCCAGAGCTGGCGGTTCTACGAGCAGTACTTC. Its protein is CASSQSWRFYEQYF.

This clone has a handful of counts. The genes are TRBV5-1 and TRBJ1-2, with 7 bases lining up with TRBD1. J gave up 7 bases and V 1 base, and 16 bases lay outside the gene matches. Germline-derived CDR1 and CDR2 are SGHRS and YFSETQ. CDR3 length equals 17 residues. Here the CDR3 DNA reads TGCGCCAGCAGCTTGATGGGACAGAACTTCATCCGTTTTGGCTACACCTTC. As protein: CASSLMGQNFIRFGYTF. Filled out from reference TRBV5-1 and TRBJ1-2, the complete variable domain reads KAGVTQTPRYLIKTRGQQVTLSCSPISGHRSVSWYQQTPGQGLQFLFEYFSETQRNKGNFPGRFSGRQFSNSRSEMNVSTLELGDSALYLCASSLMGQNFIRFGYTFGSGTRLTVV.

This chain uses TRBV4-2 with TRBJ1-2, with D possibly matching TRBD1 (6 bases). The V gene's germline CDR1 is LGHNA and CDR2 YNFKEQ. CDR3 length: 15 residues. V was pared by 2 bases and J by 4 bases, with 14 bases between. As DNA, the CDR3 is TGTGCCAGCAGCCAAATGACCACAGGGCGCTATGGCTACACCTTC. It is translated as CASSQMTTGRYGYTF.

This clone was recorded a few times. The V gene is TRBV28, the J gene TRBJ2-1; 7 nucleotides line up with TRBD1. The CDR3 runs 17 residues. Germline CDR1 MDHEN, CDR2 SYDVKM. V was clipped by 4 bases and J by 1 base; unmatched bases: 10. The CDR3 reads CASSSSDRARSYNEQFF. CDR3 DNA sequence: TGTGCCAGCAGTTCCTCAGACAGGGCGAGGTCCTACAATGAGCAGTTCTTC. Combining the CDR3 with reference TRBV28 and TRBJ2-1 gives the whole variable domain DVKVTQSSRYLVKRTGEKVFLECVQDMDHENMFWYRQDPGLGLRLIYFSYDVKMKEKGDIPEGYSVSREKKERFSLILESASTNQTSMYLCASSSSDRARSYNEQFFGPGTRLTVL.

The J gene is TRBJ2-7, the V gene TRBV6-5; 9 nucleotides agree with TRBD1. J was trimmed by 0 bases and V by 6 bases; bases with no gene match: 3. The CDR3 contains 14 residues. Germline values: CDR1 MNHEY, CDR2 SVGAGI. As DNA, the CDR3 is TGTGCCAGCAGGGGACAGGGCAGCTCCTACGAGCAGTACGTC. The encoded protein is CASRGQGSSYEQYV.

V and J are TRBV10-1 and TRBJ2-1, with D possibly TRBD2 on 5 matching bases. This CDR3 has 15 residues. Deletions cut 3 bases from V and 1 base from J, with 10 bases between. The germline V gene has CDR1 WNHNN and CDR2 SYGVQD (reference sequence). The CDR3 DNA reads as TGCGCCAGCAGTGACCCAGCGGCGTCCTACAATGAGCAGTTCTTC. Translation: CASSDPAASYNEQFF.

The chain is built from TRBV18 and TRBJ1-5; TRBD1 might be the D (6 bases). Between the trimmed V and J ends, which lost 2 bases and 1 base, there was a span of 9 bases. The CDR3 has 15 residues. Germline V gives CDR1 KGHSH, CDR2 LQKENI. The CDR3 DNA reads TGTGCCAGCTCACCAGGACAGCTGAGCAATCAGCCCCAGCATTTT. Translated: CASSPGQLSNQPQHF.